A selection of T cell receptor beta chains follows, all from one sample in a study of blood T cell repertoires in COVID-19. Data came from immunoSEQ multiplex PCR; TCRdb stores just in-frame clones and leaves some out. The table has about 110,000 clones, 69% seen once. The sequenced sample was peripheral blood. The receptors were gathered from an elderly man with acute or convalescent COVID-19. Each CDR3 is given without its conserved first and last residue.

>TRBJ2-1|TRBV5-8
ASSYGLAAYNEQF
>TRBJ2-1|TRBV6-5
ASSMGRESGAEQF
>TRBJ2-1|TRBV2
ATTWGLASYNEQF
>TRBJ1-3|TRBV9
ASSVGRENSGNTIY
>TRBJ2-4|TRBV19
ASSIDTSGSLKNIQY
>TRBJ2-3|TRBV28
ASQPPAGFRDTQY
>TRBJ1-2|TRBV24-1
ATSEARGHGYT
>TRBJ2-1|TRBV24-1
ATSEQGQHYNEQF
>TRBJ2-5|TRBV4-1
ASSHLLGLAGVQETQY
>TRBJ2-1|TRBV18
ASSPPSGFSYNEQF
>TRBJ1-1|TRBV7-3
ASSLKRVNTEAF
>TRBJ2-3|TRBV10-3
AISERKRATDTQY
>TRBJ1-6|TRBV19
ASRTDLRGSPLH
>TRBJ1-1|TRBV29-1
SVEVSGGNTEAF
>TRBJ2-7|TRBV27
ASGSATYEQY
>TRBJ1-1|TRBV28
ASRPGQGATEAF
>TRBJ1-1|TRBV28
ASKTGMNTEAF
>TRBJ2-5|TRBV5-1
ASSFRQQETQY
>TRBJ2-5|TRBV5-1
ASRPGQGQETQY
>TRBJ2-7|TRBV27
ASSLSVTGQYEQY
>TRBJ1-6|TRBV19
ASSPGQGRNSPLH
>TRBJ1-2|TRBV5-6
ASHYRGASGYT
>TRBJ1-2|TRBV6-5
ASSLGTGLSYGYT
>TRBJ2-7|TRBV6-5
ASRGVAYEQY
>TRBJ2-1|TRBV4-1
ASSQGARNEQF
>TRBJ1-4|TRBV5-5
ASSSGQRSEKLF
>TRBJ1-2|TRBV27
ASSPTGSYGYT
>TRBJ2-3|TRBV19
ASSYSETDTQY
>TRBJ1-1|TRBV15
ATSRQGADTEAF
>TRBJ1-2|TRBV6-5
ASSYSIQAAYGYT
>TRBJ1-4|TRBV25-1
ASSLGQGVYEKLF
>TRBJ2-3|TRBV7-2
ASTIYGGGGDTQY
>TRBJ1-2|TRBV5-6
ASSLEERFGYT
>TRBJ2-1|TRBV5-6
ASSFRQEQF
>TRBJ2-1|TRBV7-6
ASSLVSGRDEQF
>TRBJ1-3|TRBV6-1
ASSVSAGQGRHTIY
>TRBJ1-1|TRBV27
ASRPTGFGEAF